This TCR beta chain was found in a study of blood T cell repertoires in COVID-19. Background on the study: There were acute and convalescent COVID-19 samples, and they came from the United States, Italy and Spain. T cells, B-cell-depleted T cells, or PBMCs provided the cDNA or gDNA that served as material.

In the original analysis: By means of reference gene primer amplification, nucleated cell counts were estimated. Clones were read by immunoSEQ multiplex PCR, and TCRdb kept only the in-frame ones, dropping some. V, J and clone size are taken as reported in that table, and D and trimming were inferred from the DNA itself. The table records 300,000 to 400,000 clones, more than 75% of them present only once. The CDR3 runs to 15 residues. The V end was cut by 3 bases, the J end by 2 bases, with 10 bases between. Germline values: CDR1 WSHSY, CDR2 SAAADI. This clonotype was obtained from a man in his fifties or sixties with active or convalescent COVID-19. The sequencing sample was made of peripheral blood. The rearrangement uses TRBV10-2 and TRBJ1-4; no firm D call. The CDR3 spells CASSDLIATNEKLFF. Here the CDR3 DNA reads TGCGCCAGCAGTGACCTCATTGCGACTAATGAAAAACTGTTTTTT.